The clone carrying this TCR beta chain was detected a few times. Its antigen is unidentified. This record comes from a study of molecular identifiers for immune sequencing clone quantification. Study as a whole: Sequencing covered four of five parts into which replicate RNA from around 20,000 or 100,000 naive CD8 cells was split. Notes on the study in general: Spiked Jurkat TCR RNA equivalent to one cell reportedly surfaced among some 1 million naive cells.

The CDR3 has 14 residues. Bulk TCR libraries used previously described methods and listed TCR primers. TCRdb used MiXCR to reprocess the PCR reads, holding one entry per CDR3 protein. This table has around 470,000 distinct CDR3 sequences, roughly 25% appearing once. Input material: naive CD8+ T cells from blood, with Jurkat cell RNA spiked in. Regarding subset: FACS-sorted CD8+CD4-CCR7+CD45RA+ naive T cells. The rearrangement uses TRBV21-1 and TRBJ1-2. TRBV21-1 counts as a pseudogene. The receptor's source is a human donor in good health. Some libraries in this study had Jurkat cell RNA spiked in. The chain's CDR3 is CASSPLREGPGYTF. CDR3 nucleotide sequence: TGTGCCAGCAGTCCGCTCAGGGAAGGGCCTGGCTACACCTTC.